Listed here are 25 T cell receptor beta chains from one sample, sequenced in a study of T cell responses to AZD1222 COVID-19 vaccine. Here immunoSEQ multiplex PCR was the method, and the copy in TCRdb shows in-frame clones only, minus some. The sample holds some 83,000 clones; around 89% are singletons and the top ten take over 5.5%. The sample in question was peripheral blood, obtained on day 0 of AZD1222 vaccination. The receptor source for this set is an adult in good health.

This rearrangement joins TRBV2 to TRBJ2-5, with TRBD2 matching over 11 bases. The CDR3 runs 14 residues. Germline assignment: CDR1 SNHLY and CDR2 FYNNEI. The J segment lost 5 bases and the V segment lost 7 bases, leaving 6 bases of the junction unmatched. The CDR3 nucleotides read TGTGCCAGCACCCTAGCGGGGGGTTGGGAGACCCAGTACTTC. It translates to CASTLAGGWETQYF.

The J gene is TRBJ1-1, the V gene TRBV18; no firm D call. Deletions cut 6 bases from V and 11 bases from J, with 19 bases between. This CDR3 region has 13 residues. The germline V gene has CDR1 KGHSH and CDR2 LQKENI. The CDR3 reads CASSIGEELEAFF. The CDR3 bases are TGTGCCAGCTCTATTGGAGAGGAACTGGAGGCTTTCTTT.

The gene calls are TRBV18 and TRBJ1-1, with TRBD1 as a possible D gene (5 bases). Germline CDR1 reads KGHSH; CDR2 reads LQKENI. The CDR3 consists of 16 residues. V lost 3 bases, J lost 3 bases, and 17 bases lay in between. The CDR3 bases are TGTGCCAGCTCACCCGATGGGGCAGGCGGGTACACTGAAGCTTTCTTT. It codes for CASSPDGAGGYTEAFF.

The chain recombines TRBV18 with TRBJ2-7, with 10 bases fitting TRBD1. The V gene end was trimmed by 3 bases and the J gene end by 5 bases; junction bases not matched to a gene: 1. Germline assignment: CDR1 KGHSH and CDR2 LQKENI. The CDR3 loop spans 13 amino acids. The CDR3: CASSPGQGDEQYF. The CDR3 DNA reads TGTGCCAGCTCACCCGGACAGGGGGACGAGCAGTACTTC.

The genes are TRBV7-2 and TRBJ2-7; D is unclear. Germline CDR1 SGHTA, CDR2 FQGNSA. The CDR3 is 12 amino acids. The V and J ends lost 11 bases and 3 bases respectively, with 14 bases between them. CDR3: CAVGYLNYEQYF. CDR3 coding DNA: TGTGCCGTCGGGTACCTAAACTACGAGCAGTACTTC.

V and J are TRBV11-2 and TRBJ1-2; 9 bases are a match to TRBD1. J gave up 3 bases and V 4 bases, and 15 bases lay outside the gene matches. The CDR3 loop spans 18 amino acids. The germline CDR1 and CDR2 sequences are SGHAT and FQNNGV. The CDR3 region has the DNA TGTGCCAGCAGCTCACGCGGGACAGGGATAATTCGAGACTATGGCTACACCTTC. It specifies CASSSRGTGIIRDYGYTF.

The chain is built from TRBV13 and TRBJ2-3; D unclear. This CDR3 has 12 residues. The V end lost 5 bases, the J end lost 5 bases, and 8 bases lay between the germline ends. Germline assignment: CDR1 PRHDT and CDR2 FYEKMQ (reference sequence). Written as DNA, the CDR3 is TGTGCCAGCAGCCGCTCAGGAGATACGCAGTATTTT. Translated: CASSRSGDTQYF.

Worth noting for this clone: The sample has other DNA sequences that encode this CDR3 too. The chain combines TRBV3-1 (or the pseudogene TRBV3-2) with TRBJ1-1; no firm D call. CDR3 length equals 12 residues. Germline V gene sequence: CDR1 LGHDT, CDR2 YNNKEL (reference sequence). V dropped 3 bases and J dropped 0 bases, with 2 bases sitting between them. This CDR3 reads CASSQMNTEAFF. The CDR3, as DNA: TGTGCCAGCAGCCAGATGAACACTGAAGCTTTCTTT.

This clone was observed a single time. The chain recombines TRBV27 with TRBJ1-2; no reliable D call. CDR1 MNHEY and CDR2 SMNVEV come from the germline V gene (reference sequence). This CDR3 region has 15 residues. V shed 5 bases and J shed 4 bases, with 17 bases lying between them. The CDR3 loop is CASSGAWDHFYGYTF. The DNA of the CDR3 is TGTGCCAGCAGTGGCGCTTGGGATCACTTCTATGGCTACACCTTC.

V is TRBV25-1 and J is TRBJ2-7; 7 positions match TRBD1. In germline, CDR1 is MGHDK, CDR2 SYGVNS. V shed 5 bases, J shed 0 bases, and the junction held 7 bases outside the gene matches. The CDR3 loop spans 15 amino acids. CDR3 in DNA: TGTGCCAGCAGTCCCGACAGGGCCTTCTCCTACGAGCAGTACTTC. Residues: CASSPDRAFSYEQYF.

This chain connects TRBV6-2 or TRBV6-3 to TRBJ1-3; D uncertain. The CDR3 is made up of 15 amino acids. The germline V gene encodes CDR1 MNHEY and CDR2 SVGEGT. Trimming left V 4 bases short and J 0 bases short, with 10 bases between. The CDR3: CASSSLILSGNTIYF. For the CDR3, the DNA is TGTGCCAGCAGTTCCCTCATTCTCTCTGGAAACACCATATATTTT.

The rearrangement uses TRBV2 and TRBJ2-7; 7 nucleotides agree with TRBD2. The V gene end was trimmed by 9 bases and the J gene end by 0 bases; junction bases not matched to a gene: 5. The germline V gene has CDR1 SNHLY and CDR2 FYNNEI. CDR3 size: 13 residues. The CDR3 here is CASGSGSSYEQYF. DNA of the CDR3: TGTGCCAGTGGTAGCGGGTCCTCCTACGAGCAGTACTTC.

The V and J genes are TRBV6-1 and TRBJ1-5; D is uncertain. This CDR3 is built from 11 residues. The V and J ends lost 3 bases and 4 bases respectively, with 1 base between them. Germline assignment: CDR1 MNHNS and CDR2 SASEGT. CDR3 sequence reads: CASSDNQPQHF. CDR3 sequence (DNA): TGTGCCAGCAGTGATAATCAGCCCCAGCATTTT.

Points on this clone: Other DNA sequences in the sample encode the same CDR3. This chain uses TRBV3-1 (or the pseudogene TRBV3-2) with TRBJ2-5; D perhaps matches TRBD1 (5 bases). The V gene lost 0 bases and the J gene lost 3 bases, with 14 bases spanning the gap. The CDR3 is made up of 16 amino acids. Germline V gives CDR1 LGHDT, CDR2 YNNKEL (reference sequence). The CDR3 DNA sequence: TGTGCCAGCAGCCAAGATTTCCGACAGACAAAAGAGACCCAGTACTTC. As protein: CASSQDFRQTKETQYF.

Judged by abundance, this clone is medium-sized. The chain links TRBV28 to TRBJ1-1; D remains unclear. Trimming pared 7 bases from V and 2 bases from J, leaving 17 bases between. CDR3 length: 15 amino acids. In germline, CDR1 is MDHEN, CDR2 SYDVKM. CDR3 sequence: CASTFVSYLNTEAFF. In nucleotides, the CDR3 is TGTGCCAGCACTTTCGTAAGTTACTTAAACACTGAAGCTTTCTTT.

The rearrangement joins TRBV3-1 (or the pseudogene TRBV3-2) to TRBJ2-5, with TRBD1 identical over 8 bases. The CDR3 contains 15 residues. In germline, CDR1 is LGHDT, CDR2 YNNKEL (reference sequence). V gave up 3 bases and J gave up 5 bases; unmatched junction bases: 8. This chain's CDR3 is CASSQGQANGETQYF. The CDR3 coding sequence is TGTGCCAGCAGCCAGGGACAGGCTAACGGGGAGACCCAGTACTTC.

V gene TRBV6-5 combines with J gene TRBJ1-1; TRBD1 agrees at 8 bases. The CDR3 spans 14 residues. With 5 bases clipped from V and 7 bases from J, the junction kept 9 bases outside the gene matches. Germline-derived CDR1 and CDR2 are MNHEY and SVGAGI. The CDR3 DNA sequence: TGTGCCAGCAGTAAAAAACAGGGGGAAGGTGAAGCTTTCTTT. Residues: CASSKKQGEGEAFF.

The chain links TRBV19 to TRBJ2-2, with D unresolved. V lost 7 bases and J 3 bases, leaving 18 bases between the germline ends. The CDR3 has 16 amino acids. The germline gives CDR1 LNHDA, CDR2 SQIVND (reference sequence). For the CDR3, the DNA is TGTGCCAGTACCGACCACTCGGCTTGGGACACCGGGGAGCTGTTTTTT. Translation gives CASTDHSAWDTGELFF.

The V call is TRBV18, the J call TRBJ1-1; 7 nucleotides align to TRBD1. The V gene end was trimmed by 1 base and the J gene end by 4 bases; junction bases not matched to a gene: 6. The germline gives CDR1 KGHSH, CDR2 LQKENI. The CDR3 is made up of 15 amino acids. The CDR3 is CASSPRTTGFTEAFF. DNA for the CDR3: TGTGCCAGCTCACCACGGACGACAGGGTTCACTGAAGCTTTCTTT. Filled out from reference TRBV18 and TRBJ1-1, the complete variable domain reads NAGVMQNPRHLVRRRGQEARLRCSPMKGHSHVYWYRQLPEEGLKFMVYLQKENIIDESGMPKERFSAEFPKEGPSILRIQQVVRGDSAAYFCASSPRTTGFTEAFFGQGTRLTVV.

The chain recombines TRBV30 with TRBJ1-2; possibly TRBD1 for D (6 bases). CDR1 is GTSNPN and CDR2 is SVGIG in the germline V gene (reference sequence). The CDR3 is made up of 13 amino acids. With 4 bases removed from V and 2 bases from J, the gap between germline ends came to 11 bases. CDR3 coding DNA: TGTGCCTGGACTTCGGACAGCAACTATGGCTACACCTTC. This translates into CAWTSDSNYGYTF.

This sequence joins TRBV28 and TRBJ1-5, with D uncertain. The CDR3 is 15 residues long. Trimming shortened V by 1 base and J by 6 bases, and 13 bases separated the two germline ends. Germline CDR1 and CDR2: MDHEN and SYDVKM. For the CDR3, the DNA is TGTGCCAGCAGTTTATTGGCCGGGCCAAGTCAGCCCCAGCATTTT. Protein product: CASSLLAGPSQPQHF.

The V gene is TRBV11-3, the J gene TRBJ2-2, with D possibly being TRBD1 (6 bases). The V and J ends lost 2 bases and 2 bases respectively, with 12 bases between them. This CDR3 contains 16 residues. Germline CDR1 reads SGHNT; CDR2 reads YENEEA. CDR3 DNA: TGTGCCAGCAGCTTATCGGCAGGGGTAAACACCGGGGAGCTGTTTTTT. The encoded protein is CASSLSAGVNTGELFF. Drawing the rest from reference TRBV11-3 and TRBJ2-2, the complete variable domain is EAGVVQSPRYKIIEKKQPVAFWCNPISGHNTLYWYLQNLGQGPELLIRYENEEAVDDSQLPKDRFSAERLKGVDSTLKIQPAELGDSAVYLCASSLSAGVNTGELFFGEGSRLTVL.

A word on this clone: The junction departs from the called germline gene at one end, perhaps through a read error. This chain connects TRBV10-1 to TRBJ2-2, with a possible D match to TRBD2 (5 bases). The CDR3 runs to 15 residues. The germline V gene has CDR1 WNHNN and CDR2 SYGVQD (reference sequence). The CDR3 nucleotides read TGCGCCAGCACTGAGCGAGCAGGAGGCACCGGGGAGCTGTTTTTT. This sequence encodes CASTERAGGTGELFF.

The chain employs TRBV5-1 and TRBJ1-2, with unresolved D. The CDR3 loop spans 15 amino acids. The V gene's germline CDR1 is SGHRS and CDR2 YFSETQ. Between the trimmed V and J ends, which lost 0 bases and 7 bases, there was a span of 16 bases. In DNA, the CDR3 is TGCGCCAGCAGCTTGGACAGAATTCTATCTGGTGGCTACACCTTC. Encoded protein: CASSLDRILSGGYTF.

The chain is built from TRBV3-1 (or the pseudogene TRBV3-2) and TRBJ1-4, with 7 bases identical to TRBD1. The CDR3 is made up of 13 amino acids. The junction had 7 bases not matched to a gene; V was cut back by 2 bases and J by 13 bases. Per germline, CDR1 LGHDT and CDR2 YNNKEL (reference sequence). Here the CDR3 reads CASSQNRGVGLFF. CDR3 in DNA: TGTGCCAGCAGCCAAAACAGGGGCGTAGGACTGTTTTTT.